A selection of T cell receptor beta chains follows, all from one sample in a study of cytomegalovirus exposure and HLA in healthy donors. Profiled with immunoSEQ multiplex PCR; TCRdb holds only in-frame clones, not every one. The sample holds 100,000 to 150,000 clones; around 75% are singletons and the top ten take more than 3%. Material for sequencing was PBMCs. These TCRs come from a woman aged 45-65 years in good health and CMV-seronegative. CDR3s include the opening cysteine and the closing phenylalanine or tryptophan. Each record gives: J gene, clone size, D gene, V gene, CDR3 protein, CDR3 DNA. The D gene is left open where the match is weak. Clone size is given for some rows only: seen once, a few or many times, or a class if the clone is expanded.

TRBJ1-4	-	-	TRBV6-5	CASSRANEKLFF	TGTGCCAGCAGTAGAGCTAATGAAAAACTGTTTTTT
TRBJ2-7	-	TRBD1	TRBV6-7	CASSYSRTGNYEQYF	TGTGCCAGCAGTTACTCGAGGACAGGGAACTACGAGCAGTACTTC
TRBJ1-1	few	-	TRBV7-9	CASSSVGGVSDTEAFF	TGTGCCAGCAGCAGCGTTGGGGGGGTCAGCGACACTGAAGCTTTCTTT
TRBJ2-2	few	TRBD2	TRBV2	CASSQLAGVTGELFF	TGTGCCAGCAGTCAACTAGCGGGAGTTACCGGGGAGCTGTTTTTT
TRBJ1-2	few	TRBD1	TRBV25-1	CASSLDRGGYTF	TGTGCCAGCAGCCTGGACAGGGGTGGCTACACCTTC
TRBJ2-7	few	TRBD1	TRBV27	CASSFRGQGLHEQYF	TGTGCCAGCAGTTTCCGGGGACAGGGTCTCCACGAGCAGTACTTC
TRBJ2-3	-	-	TRBV28	CASSLDGEIGSDTQYF	TGTGCCAGCAGTTTGGATGGGGAGATCGGTTCAGATACGCAGTATTTT
TRBJ2-7	-	-	TRBV19	CASSTRNEQYF	TGTGCCAGTAGTACGAGAAACGAGCAGTACTTC
TRBJ2-7	-	-	TRBV10-3	CAIGVDMRREQYF	TGTGCCATTGGGGTGGACATGCGTCGGGAGCAGTACTTC
TRBJ1-2	-	-	TRBV2	CASRSSLYGYTF	TGTGCCAGCAGGAGCTCCCTCTATGGCTACACCTTC
TRBJ2-1	-	TRBD2	TRBV7-9	CSSSLGSGRENDEQFF	TGTTCCAGCAGCTTGGGTAGCGGGAGGGAAAATGATGAGCAGTTCTTC
TRBJ2-3	-	TRBD2	TRBV7-2	CAGGLAGTDTQYF	TGTGCCGGCGGACTAGCGGGAACAGATACGCAGTATTTT
TRBJ2-7	-	TRBD2	TRBV5-4	CASSEPGLAVHEQYF	TGTGCCAGCAGCGAACCGGGACTAGCGGTGCACGAGCAGTACTTC
TRBJ2-1	-	TRBD2	TRBV18	CASSPPTSGTGGEQFF	TGTGCCAGCTCACCACCGACTAGCGGGACCGGGGGTGAGCAGTTCTTC
TRBJ1-1	-	-	TRBV29-1	CSVRENTEAFF	TGCAGCGTTCGGGAAAACACTGAAGCTTTCTTT
TRBJ2-7	-	-	TRBV9	CASSGTQGTHEQYF	TGTGCCAGCAGCGGGACACAGGGTACCCACGAGCAGTACTTC